This T cell receptor beta chain appears in the sequencing data of a study of cytomegalovirus exposure and HLA in healthy donors. General study findings and limits: A later analysis reportedly identified an Asian-associated ancestry cluster as carrying fewer N-insertions than the approximately 730-donor mean. The investigators catalogued about 170 TCR beta chains as cytomegalovirus-associated.

13 Jbeta primers and 60 Vbeta primers were used for the PCR. Produced via immunoSEQ multiplex PCR; TCRdb's table is partial and in-frame only. The sample carries some 130,000 clones, 66% recorded once. CDR3 length: 15 amino acids. Germline V gives CDR1 SGHNT, CDR2 YYREEE (reference sequence). Trimming at V came to 4 bases and at J to 3 bases, leaving 7 bases not matched to a gene. This clone turned up a few times. Its cognate antigen is unknown. The chain joins TRBV5-4 to TRBJ2-7; 10 nucleotides align to TRBD1. Sequenced sample: PBMCs. This clonotype originated in a human donor in good health. CDR3 DNA sequence: TGTGCCAGCAGCCCGACAGGGGGCAGTTACTACGAGCAGTACTTC. It yields the protein CASSPTGGSYYEQYF.